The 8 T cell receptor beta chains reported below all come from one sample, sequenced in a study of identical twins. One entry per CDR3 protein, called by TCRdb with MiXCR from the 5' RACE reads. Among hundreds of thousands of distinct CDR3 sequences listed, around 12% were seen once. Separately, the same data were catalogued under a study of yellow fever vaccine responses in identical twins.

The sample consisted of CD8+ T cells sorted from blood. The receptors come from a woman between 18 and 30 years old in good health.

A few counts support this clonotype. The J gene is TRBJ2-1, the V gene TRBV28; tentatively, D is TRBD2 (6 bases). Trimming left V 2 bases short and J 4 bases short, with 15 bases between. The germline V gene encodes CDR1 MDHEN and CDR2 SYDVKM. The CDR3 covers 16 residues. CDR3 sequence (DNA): TGTGCCAGCAGTTTAGTGAGGGACTTCCCTTACAATGAGCAGTTCTTC. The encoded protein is CASSLVRDFPYNEQFF.

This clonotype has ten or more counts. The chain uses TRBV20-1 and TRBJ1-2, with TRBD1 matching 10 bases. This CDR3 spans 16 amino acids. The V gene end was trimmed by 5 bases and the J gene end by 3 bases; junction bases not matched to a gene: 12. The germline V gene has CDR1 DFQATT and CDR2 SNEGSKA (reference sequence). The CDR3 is CSAWEIDRGPDYGYTF. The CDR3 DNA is TGCAGTGCTTGGGAGATCGACAGGGGGCCTGACTATGGCTACACCTTC.

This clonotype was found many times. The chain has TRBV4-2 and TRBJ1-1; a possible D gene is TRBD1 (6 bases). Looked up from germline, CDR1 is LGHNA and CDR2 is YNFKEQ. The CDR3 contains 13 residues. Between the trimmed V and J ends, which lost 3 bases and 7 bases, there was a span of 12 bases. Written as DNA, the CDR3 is TGTGCCAGCAGCCACTCGACAGGTTATGAAGCTTTCTTT. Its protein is CASSHSTGYEAFF.

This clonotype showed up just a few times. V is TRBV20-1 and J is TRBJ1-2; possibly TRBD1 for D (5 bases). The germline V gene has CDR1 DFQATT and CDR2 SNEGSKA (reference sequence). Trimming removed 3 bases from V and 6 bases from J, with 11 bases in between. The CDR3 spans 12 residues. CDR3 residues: CSAREKTDGYTF. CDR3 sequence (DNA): TGCAGTGCTAGGGAGAAGACAGATGGCTACACCTTC.

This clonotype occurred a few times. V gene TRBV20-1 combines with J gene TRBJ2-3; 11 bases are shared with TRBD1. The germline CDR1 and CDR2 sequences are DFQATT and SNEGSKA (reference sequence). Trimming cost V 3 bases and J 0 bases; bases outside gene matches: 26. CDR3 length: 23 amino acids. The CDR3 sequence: CSARDPRDRGFHAIPRSTDTQYF. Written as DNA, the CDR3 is TGCAGTGCTAGGGACCCCCGGGACAGGGGGTTTCATGCAATACCCCGTAGCACAGATACGCAGTATTTT.

For the CDR3, the DNA is TGTGCCAGCAGTCTGGACCTGGCACCCGCTAACTATGGCTACACCTTC. As protein: CASSLDLAPANYGYTF. This chain links TRBV28 with TRBJ1-2; D gene ambiguous. This CDR3 region has 16 residues. Per the germline V gene, CDR1 is MDHEN and CDR2 is SYDVKM. The germline V and J ends were trimmed by 5 bases and 0 bases, with 16 bases remaining between them.

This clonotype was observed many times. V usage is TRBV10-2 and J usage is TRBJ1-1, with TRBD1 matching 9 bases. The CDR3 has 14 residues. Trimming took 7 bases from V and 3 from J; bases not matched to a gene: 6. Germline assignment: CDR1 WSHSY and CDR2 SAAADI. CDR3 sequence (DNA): TGCGCCAGCACCGAGGGACAGGGCTACACTGAAGCTTTCTTT. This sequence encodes CASTEGQGYTEAFF.

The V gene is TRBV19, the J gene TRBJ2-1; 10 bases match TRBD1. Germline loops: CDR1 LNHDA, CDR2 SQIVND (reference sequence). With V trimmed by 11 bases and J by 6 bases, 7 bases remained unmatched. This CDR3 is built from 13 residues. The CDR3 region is CAARDRGGNEQFF. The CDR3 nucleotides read TGTGCCGCGCGGGACAGGGGTGGCAATGAGCAGTTCTTC.